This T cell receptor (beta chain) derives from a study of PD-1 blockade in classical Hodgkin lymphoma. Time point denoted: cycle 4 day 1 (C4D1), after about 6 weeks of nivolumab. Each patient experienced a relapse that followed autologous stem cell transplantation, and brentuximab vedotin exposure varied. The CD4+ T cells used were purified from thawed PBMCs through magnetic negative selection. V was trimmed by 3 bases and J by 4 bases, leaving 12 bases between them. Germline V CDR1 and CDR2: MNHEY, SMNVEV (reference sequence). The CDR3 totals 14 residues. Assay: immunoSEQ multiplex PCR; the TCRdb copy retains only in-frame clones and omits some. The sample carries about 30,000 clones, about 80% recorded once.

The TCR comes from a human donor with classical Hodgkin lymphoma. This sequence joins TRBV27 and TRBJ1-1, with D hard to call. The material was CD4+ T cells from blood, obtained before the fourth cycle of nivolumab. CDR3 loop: CASSFRMEVTEAFF. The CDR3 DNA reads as TGTGCCAGCAGTTTTAGGATGGAAGTCACTGAAGCTTTCTTT.